The rows below give T cell receptor beta chains drawn from one sample of a study of blood T cell repertoires in COVID-19. The method was immunoSEQ multiplex PCR; TCRdb's version includes in-frame clones alone and lacks a portion of them. Of 100,000 to 150,000 clones in the sample, almost 85% were seen once. Source material: peripheral blood. These receptors all come from a man aged 55 to 70 with acute or convalescent COVID-19. Both conserved end residues are part of each CDR3. A D gene is named only where the DNA matches it firmly. The listing skips clone size in some rows; elsewhere it reads once, few, many or a size class.

J gene,V gene,clone size,D gene,CDR3 DNA,CDR3 protein
TRBJ2-1,TRBV9,NA,TRBD1,TGTGCCAGCAGCATTCGGACAGGGGAACCCAATGAGCAGTTCTTC,CASSIRTGEPNEQFF
TRBJ2-5,TRBV7-3,NA,TRBD2,TGTGCCAGCAGCCCCGGGAAACCCGGGACTAGAGGTCGAGAGACCCAGTACTTC,CASSPGKPGTRGRETQYF
TRBJ2-1,TRBV27,NA,TRBD1,TGTGCCAGCAGTTTATACGGACAGGGGCCAAATGAGCAGTTCTTC,CASSLYGQGPNEQFF
TRBJ2-2,TRBV12-5,NA,NA,TGTGCTAGTGCCCTTGGAGGAGGTAATACCGGGGAGCTGTTTTTT,CASALGGGNTGELFF
TRBJ2-5,TRBV5-1,NA,TRBD2,TGCGCCAGCAGCTTGGAGGGACTAGCGGGAGGTGAGACCCAGTACTTC,CASSLEGLAGGETQYF
TRBJ2-3,TRBV6-1,NA,NA,TGTGCCAGCAGTGAAACAGGGAGTTTTACAGATACGCAGTATTTT,CASSETGSFTDTQYF
TRBJ2-4,TRBV15,NA,NA,TGTGCCACCAGCGATGGACAGTTCGCCAAAAACATTCAGTACTTC,CATSDGQFAKNIQYF
TRBJ2-1,TRBV27,few,TRBD2,TGTGCCAGCAGCACTACGACTAGCGGGGTAGAGCAGTTCTTC,CASSTTTSGVEQFF
TRBJ1-1,TRBV6-5,few,NA,TGTGCCAGCAGTTACTCGAACCTGGCCCCTGAAGCTTTCTTT,CASSYSNLAPEAFF
TRBJ1-1,TRBV4-1,once,TRBD1,TGCGCCAGCAGCCGAGGGCGGACAGGGGATACTGAAGCTTTCTTT,CASSRGRTGDTEAFF
TRBJ1-2,TRBV12-3/TRBV12-4,NA,TRBD1,TGTGCCAGCAGTTTAGCGCAGACAGGGGCCTACACCTTC,CASSLAQTGAYTF
TRBJ1-3,TRBV14,NA,TRBD1,TGTGCCAGCAGCAACCGGGACAGCTCTGGAAACACCATATATTTT,CASSNRDSSGNTIYF
TRBJ1-2,TRBV9,NA,NA,TGTGCCAGCAGCGTAGCTGGCGGGGGACGGAGGGGCTACACCTTC,CASSVAGGGRRGYTF
TRBJ1-1,TRBV6-1,NA,TRBD1,TGTGCCAGCAGTGAATACAGGGGGTGGGCTGAAGCTTTCTTT,CASSEYRGWAEAFF
TRBJ2-7,TRBV11-1,NA,NA,TGTGCCAGCAGCTCCATCATCTACGAGCAGTACTTC,CASSSIIYEQYF
TRBJ2-1,TRBV11-1,NA,NA,TGTGCCAGCAGCTTAGGCCCGGTGAGAGACAATGAGCAGTTCTTC,CASSLGPVRDNEQFF
TRBJ2-1,TRBV27,NA,TRBD2,TGTGCCAGCAGTCCTGGGACTAGCGGGAACAATGAGCAGTTCTTC,CASSPGTSGNNEQFF
TRBJ2-5,TRBV5-1,NA,NA,TGCGCCAGCAGCTCCTTCATAGGGGCGAGAGAGACCCAGTACTTC,CASSSFIGARETQYF
TRBJ2-7,TRBV6-4,NA,NA,TGTGCCAGTCCCGACAGGTTGACCCACGAGCAGTACTTC,CASPDRLTHEQYF
TRBJ1-5,TRBV28,NA,NA,TGTGCCAGCAGTTTGCAGGGGAATCAGCCCCAGCATTTT,CASSLQGNQPQHF
TRBJ2-2,TRBV7-2,NA,TRBD1,TGTGCCAGCAACTTTCTATCGACAGGGCCCGACACCGGGGAGCTGTTTTTT,CASNFLSTGPDTGELFF
TRBJ2-1,TRBV19,NA,TRBD2,TGTGCCAGTAGTATTCCCAGCGGGACGTCAAACAATGAGCAGTTCTTC,CASSIPSGTSNNEQFF
TRBJ1-2,TRBV6-5,NA,NA,TGTGCCAGCAGCGACAGACTCCCTAACTATGGCTACACCTTC,CASSDRLPNYGYTF
TRBJ1-1,TRBV5-4,NA,TRBD1,TGTGCCAGCAGCTCTACAGGGGGCAGGACTGAAGCTTTCTTT,CASSSTGGRTEAFF
TRBJ2-7,TRBV19,NA,TRBD1,TGTGCCAGTAGTCTTCGGACAGGGGACGAGCAGTACTTC,CASSLRTGDEQYF
TRBJ2-7,TRBV11-2,once,TRBD2,TGTGCCAGCAGCTTAGAGGACGGGGGGGTACCCTACGAGCAGTACTTC,CASSLEDGGVPYEQYF
TRBJ2-2,TRBV19,once,TRBD2,TGTGCCAGTACCACGCAGACTAGCGGGACGAACACCGGGGAGCTGTTTTTT,CASTTQTSGTNTGELFF